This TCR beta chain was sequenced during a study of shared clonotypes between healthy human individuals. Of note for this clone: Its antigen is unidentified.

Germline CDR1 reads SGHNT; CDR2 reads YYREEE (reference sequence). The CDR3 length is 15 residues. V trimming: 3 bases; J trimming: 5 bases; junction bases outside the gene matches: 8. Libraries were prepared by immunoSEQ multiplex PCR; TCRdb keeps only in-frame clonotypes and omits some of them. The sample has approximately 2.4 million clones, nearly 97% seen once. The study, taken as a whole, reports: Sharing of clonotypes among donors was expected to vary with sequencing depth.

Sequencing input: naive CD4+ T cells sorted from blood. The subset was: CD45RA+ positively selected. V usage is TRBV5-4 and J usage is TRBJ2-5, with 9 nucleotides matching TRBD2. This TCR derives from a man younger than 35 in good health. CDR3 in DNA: TGTGCCAGCAGCTGGGGAGCGGGGGGCGGCGAGACCCAGTACTTC. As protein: CASSWGAGGGETQYF.